These T cell receptor beta chains were read from a single sample in a study of T cells in narcolepsy. The protocol was immunoSEQ multiplex PCR, while the TCRdb copy is restricted to in-frame clones and leaves out a portion. There are some 15,000 clones in the sample; approximately 77% occur only once, and about 14% lies in the top ten. Source material: CD45RA- memory CD8+ T cells from PBMCs. These receptors were obtained from a human donor with narcolepsy. The CDR3 runs from the conserved cysteine through the conserved F or W. The order of the fields is V gene, clone size, D gene, J gene, CDR3 length, CDR3 protein, CDR3 DNA. A D gene is named only where the DNA matches it firmly. Not all rows give a size; the values are once, few, many and, for expanded clones, a class.

TRBV5-1,.,TRBD1,TRBJ2-3,14,CASSVTGFTDTQYF,TGCGCCAGCAGCGTGACAGGGTTCACAGATACGCAGTATTTT
TRBV16,few,TRBD1,TRBJ1-2,16,CASSQQYGQDRVGYTF,TGTGCCAGCAGCCAACAATACGGACAGGATCGAGTTGGCTACACCTTC
TRBV5-5,.,TRBD1,TRBJ2-7,12,CASRLTGREQYF,TGTGCCAGCAGGTTGACAGGGAGAGAGCAGTACTTC
TRBV6-6,.,.,TRBJ2-7,12,CASSYSGVEQYF,TGTGCCAGCAGTTACTCTGGGGTCGAGCAGTACTTC
TRBV5-5,.,.,TRBJ2-7,13,CASSLTSLYEQYF,TGTGCCAGCAGCTTAACATCTCTCTACGAGCAGTACTTC
TRBV6-5,.,.,TRBJ1-1,14,CATARRATNTEAFF,TGTGCCACCGCACGTCGGGCTACGAACACTGAAGCTTTCTTT
TRBV5-4,.,.,TRBJ2-7,11,CASSLELEQYF,TGTGCCAGCAGCTTGGAGCTCGAGCAGTACTTC
TRBV7-3,.,TRBD2,TRBJ2-4,16,CASSLGRGLAGNIQYF,TGTGCCAGCAGCTTGGGGCGGGGACTAGCGGGAAACATTCAGTACTTC
TRBV27,.,.,TRBJ2-1,13,CASSLGSYNEQFF,TGTGCCAGCAGTTTAGGTAGCTACAATGAGCAGTTCTTC
TRBV10-3,.,.,TRBJ2-1,14,CAISARPPGNEQFF,TGTGCCATCAGTGCCCGACCCCCCGGGAATGAGCAGTTCTTC
TRBV9,once,.,TRBJ2-1,15,CASSAQSGDYNEQFF,TGTGCCAGCAGCGCCCAAAGTGGCGACTACAATGAGCAGTTCTTC
TRBV7-9,.,.,TRBJ2-5,14,CASSPPGPEETQYF,TGTGCCAGCAGCCCTCCTGGCCCGGAGGAGACCCAGTACTTC
TRBV9,once,.,TRBJ2-7,16,CASSVGQDESSYEQYF,TGTGCCAGCAGCGTAGGGCAGGATGAAAGCTCCTACGAGCAGTACTTC
TRBV15,.,.,TRBJ1-1,13,CATSRERGTEAFF,TGTGCCACCAGCAGAGAAAGGGGCACTGAAGCTTTCTTT
TRBV5-6,.,.,TRBJ1-1,17,CASSLDGGLSELTEAFF,TGTGCCAGCAGCTTGGACGGCGGGTTATCGGAACTCACTGAAGCTTTCTTT
TRBV2,.,.,TRBJ1-5,15,CASSSAGLGNQPQHF,TGTGCCAGCAGTTCCGCGGGGTTGGGCAATCAGCCCCAGCATTTT
TRBV28,.,.,TRBJ2-5,12,CASSTWVETQYF,TGTGCCAGCAGCACCTGGGTGGAGACCCAGTACTTC
TRBV6-5,.,TRBD1,TRBJ1-2,15,CASSYSPGTADGYTF,TGTGCCAGCAGTTACTCTCCCGGGACAGCGGATGGCTACACCTTC
TRBV11-2,.,.,TRBJ2-7,17,CASSSARDYARRYEQYF,TGTGCCAGCAGCTCAGCGAGAGACTACGCACGCCGCTACGAGCAGTACTTC
TRBV4-2,once,TRBD2,TRBJ2-3,17,CASSRRPSGRAVDTQYF,TGTGCCAGCAGCCGACGTCCTAGCGGGAGGGCCGTAGATACGCAGTATTTT
TRBV23-1,.,TRBD2,TRBJ2-2,17,CASSQSGGLAGAGELFF,TGCGCCAGCAGTCAATCGGGAGGCCTAGCGGGAGCCGGGGAGCTGTTTTTT
TRBV25-1,once,.,TRBJ2-7,11,CASNRGPEQYF,TGTGCCAGCAACCGGGGGCCCGAGCAGTACTTC
TRBV6-6,.,TRBD1,TRBJ1-2,14,CASSLGTGVGGYTF,TGTGCCAGCAGTTTGGGGACAGGGGTTGGGGGCTACACCTTC
TRBV29-1,.,TRBD1,TRBJ2-7,18,CSVEDDPGQGHSGYEQYF,TGCAGCGTTGAAGACGACCCGGGACAGGGGCACTCTGGCTACGAGCAGTACTTC
TRBV4-2,few,.,TRBJ2-6,15,CASSQDDQRLNVLTF,TGTGCCAGCAGCCAAGATGATCAACGGCTAAACGTCCTGACTTTC
TRBV7-9,.,.,TRBJ2-1,16,CASSPGEGNSYNEQFF,TGTGCCAGCAGTCCAGGGGAGGGCAACTCCTACAATGAGCAGTTCTTC
TRBV2,.,TRBD1,TRBJ1-2,15,CASSPWGQGNYGYTF,TGTGCCAGCAGCCCCTGGGGACAGGGTAACTATGGCTACACCTTC
TRBV2,few,.,TRBJ1-2,10,CACRGSGYTF,TGTGCCTGTCGGGGCAGTGGCTACACCTTC
TRBV10-1,.,.,TRBJ2-1,13,CASSESGSNEQFF,TGCGCCAGCAGTGAATCTGGGAGCAATGAGCAGTTCTTC
TRBV7-9,.,.,TRBJ2-5,13,CASSPGPRETQYF,TGTGCCAGCAGCCCCGGGCCGCGAGAGACCCAGTACTTC
TRBV9,.,.,TRBJ1-2,12,CASSVAGDAYTF,TGTGCCAGCAGCGTAGCGGGCGATGCCTACACCTTC
TRBV6-5,.,.,TRBJ2-2,15,CASSYDDTYTGELFF,TGTGCCAGCAGTTACGACGACACGTACACCGGGGAGCTGTTTTTT
TRBV5-1,.,.,TRBJ2-1,13,CASSLYLYNEQFF,TGCGCCAGCAGCTTGTACTTATACAATGAGCAGTTCTTC
TRBV7-9,.,.,TRBJ1-6,15,CASSLARQANSPLHF,TGTGCCAGCAGCTTAGCGAGACAGGCTAATTCACCCCTCCACTTT
TRBV6-5,.,.,TRBJ2-7,14,CASSYAGPPYEQYF,TGTGCCAGCAGTTACGCGGGACCTCCCTACGAGCAGTACTTC
TRBV7-6,.,TRBD1,TRBJ2-2,14,CASSVIGGPGELFF,TGTGCCAGCAGCGTGATAGGGGGCCCCGGGGAGCTGTTTTTT
TRBV7-3,.,.,TRBJ2-3,15,CASSPTGGEADTQYF,TGTGCCAGCAGCCCTACTGGCGGGGAGGCAGATACGCAGTATTTT
TRBV9,medium-sized,TRBD2,TRBJ2-7,14,CASSASGVGYEQYF,TGTGCCAGCAGCGCCAGCGGGGTAGGGTACGAGCAGTACTTC
TRBV7-3,.,.,TRBJ1-4,16,CASSQEGAGWGEKLFF,TGCGCCAGCAGCCAAGAAGGGGCAGGATGGGGTGAAAAACTGTTTTTT
TRBV4-1,few,TRBD1,TRBJ1-5,16,CASSQDQGQGTQPQHF,TGCGCCAGCAGCCAAGATCAAGGACAGGGGACTCAGCCCCAGCATTTT
TRBV13,.,TRBD1,TRBJ1-5,14,CASSPGTGDQPQHF,TGTGCCAGCAGCCCAGGGACAGGGGATCAGCCCCAGCATTTT
TRBV2,.,TRBD2,TRBJ2-7,13,CASNILGRDEQYF,TGTGCCAGCAATATACTAGGGAGGGACGAGCAGTACTTC
TRBV4-1,.,.,TRBJ1-4,15,CASSQGVQGEEKLFF,TGCGCCAGCAGCCAAGGTGTCCAGGGTGAGGAGAAACTGTTTTTT
TRBV7-6,.,.,TRBJ2-7,15,CASSLRGELSYEQYF,TGTGCCAGCAGCTTGAGGGGAGAACTCTCCTACGAGCAGTACTTC
TRBV5-6,.,TRBD2,TRBJ2-7,15,CASSLGPGLGYEQYF,TGTGCCAGCAGCTTGGGCCCGGGACTAGGCTACGAGCAGTACTTC
TRBV27,.,.,TRBJ1-5,14,CASSLWGSNQPQHF,TGTGCCAGCAGTTTATGGGGTAGCAATCAGCCCCAGCATTTT
TRBV6-5,.,.,TRBJ2-5,14,CASGDFGDGGTQYF,TGTGCCAGCGGGGACTTTGGGGATGGGGGGACCCAGTACTTC
TRBV7-3,.,TRBD1,TRBJ2-3,15,CASSHTGGEADTQYF,TGTGCCAGCAGCCATACAGGGGGCGAAGCAGATACGCAGTATTTT
TRBV29-1,.,TRBD1,TRBJ2-1,18,CSVEEPGGEPSSYNEQFF,TGCAGCGTTGAAGAACCAGGGGGCGAACCAAGCTCCTACAATGAGCAGTTCTTC
TRBV5-1,.,.,TRBJ2-5,17,CASSLAAAREYQETQYF,TGCGCCAGCAGCTTGGCCGCCGCCCGCGAGTACCAAGAGACCCAGTACTTC
TRBV4-1,.,TRBD2,TRBJ2-3,16,CASSQVSSGPTDTQYF,TGCGCCAGCAGCCAAGTCTCTAGCGGGCCCACAGATACGCAGTATTTT
TRBV2,.,TRBD1,TRBJ1-2,15,CASRFLTTGNGGYTF,TGTGCCAGCAGATTCCTTACGACAGGGAATGGTGGCTACACCTTC
TRBV2,.,TRBD1,TRBJ2-3,15,CASSYRGRDTDTQYF,TGTGCCAGCAGTTACAGGGGGCGAGACACAGATACGCAGTATTTT
TRBV6-5,few,TRBD2,TRBJ2-1,15,CASTLAGGPYNEQFF,TGTGCCAGCACCCTAGCGGGAGGGCCTTACAATGAGCAGTTCTTC
TRBV6-1,.,.,TRBJ1-2,14,CASSPAAAPYGYTF,TGTGCCAGCAGCCCCGCGGCAGCTCCCTATGGCTACACCTTC
TRBV19,.,TRBD1,TRBJ2-2,13,CAGGTGETGELFF,TGTGCCGGGGGGACAGGGGAGACCGGGGAGCTGTTTTTT
TRBV28,.,TRBD1,TRBJ1-1,15,CASSSYRGKNTEAFF,TGTGCCAGCAGTTCATACAGGGGGAAGAACACTGAAGCTTTCTTT
TRBV6-6,.,.,TRBJ2-7,14,CASSHSGTGYEQYF,TGTGCCAGCAGTCATTCCGGGACGGGTTACGAGCAGTACTTC
TRBV2,.,.,TRBJ1-1,13,CASSDGRQTEAFF,TGTGCCAGCAGTGACGGGCGGCAGACTGAAGCTTTCTTT
TRBV15,.,TRBD1,TRBJ1-5,14,CATSGDRGKQPQHF,TGTGCCACCAGCGGGGACAGGGGCAAGCAGCCCCAGCATTTT